A single sample gave rise to the 16 T cell receptor beta chains below, sequenced in a study of control samples from healthy donors and cancer patients. Only in-frame clones appear in the TCRdb table, and some are missing; sequencing was by immunoSEQ multiplex PCR. The repertoire includes around 150,000 clones, roughly 90% of them detected once, and around 11% sits in the top ten. The sample was blood. The receptors originated from a man aged 25-45 years in good health.

The chain joins TRBV19 to TRBJ1-5; 9 bases agree with TRBD1. The CDR3 spans 19 residues. The V segment lost 3 bases and the J segment 0 bases; nucleotides outside the gene matches: 12. Germline CDR1 is LNHDA and CDR2 is SQIVND (reference sequence). Written as DNA, the CDR3 is TGTGCCAGTAGTATTTTTTGGGACAGGGAGAGGTATAGCAATCAGCCCCAGCATTTT. Translated, it gives CASSIFWDRERYSNQPQHF. Supplemented by reference TRBV19 and TRBJ1-5, the full variable domain reads DGGITQSPKYLFRKEGQNVTLSCEQNLNHDAMYWYRQDPGQGLRLIYYSQIVNDFQKGDIAEGYSVSREKKESFPLTVTSAQKNPTAFYLCASSIFWDRERYSNQPQHFGDGTRLSIL.

This clone was recorded only once. The V gene is TRBV10-2, the J gene TRBJ2-1; 9 bases map to TRBD2. Trimming at V came to 0 bases and at J to 8 bases, leaving 11 bases not matched to a gene. Germline-derived CDR1 and CDR2 are WSHSY and SAAADI. The CDR3 length is 17 residues. CDR3 nucleotides: TGCGCCAGCAGTGAGTCGTCTGTTAGCGGGAGAAGGGATGAGCAGTTCTTC. Translation gives CASSESSVSGRRDEQFF.

The rearrangement uses TRBV6-1 and TRBJ1-4; weak D call: TRBD1 (5 bases). Trimming took off 0 bases at V and 1 base at J, with 9 bases between the two ends. The CDR3 contains 16 residues. Germline V CDR1 and CDR2: MNHNS, SASEGT. The CDR3, as DNA: TGTGCCAGCAGTGAAGCAAGGGGACTAACTAATGAAAAACTGTTTTTT. This sequence encodes CASSEARGLTNEKLFF.

The genes are TRBV28 and TRBJ1-6; D possibly corresponds to TRBD1 (6 bases). With 4 bases removed from V and 4 bases from J, the gap between germline ends came to 14 bases. In germline, CDR1 is MDHEN, CDR2 SYDVKM. CDR3 length: 16 residues. The CDR3 DNA follows: TGTGCCAGCAGTTCAATGGGGGGCAAGTATAATTCACCCCTCCACTTT. It encodes CASSSMGGKYNSPLHF.

The chain links TRBV28 to TRBJ1-2; D may be TRBD1 (5 bases). Trimming left V 2 bases short and J 5 bases short, with 15 bases between. The CDR3 is 15 amino acids. Germline V gene sequence: CDR1 MDHEN, CDR2 SYDVKM. CDR3 amino acids: CASSLVGTEAYGYTF. CDR3 sequence (DNA): TGTGCCAGCAGTTTAGTAGGGACGGAGGCATATGGCTACACCTTC.

The chain couples TRBV6-5 to TRBJ1-6; D is ambiguous. The CDR3 sequence is 16 residues long. Trimming pared 0 bases from V and 7 bases from J, leaving 13 bases between. The germline V gene encodes CDR1 MNHEY and CDR2 SVGAGI. In nucleotides, the CDR3 is TGTGCCAGCAGTTACTCGGCGGACTTAGGGAATTCACCCCTCCACTTT. Its protein product is CASSYSADLGNSPLHF.

The CDR3 reads CASSSKGASPDTQYF. As DNA, the CDR3 is TGTGCCAGCAGCTCAAAGGGGGCGAGTCCAGATACGCAGTATTTT. The chain recombines TRBV7-2 with TRBJ2-3; 7 bases are shared with TRBD1. Germline assignment: CDR1 SGHTA and CDR2 FQGNSA. The CDR3 runs to 15 residues. V trimming: 4 bases; J trimming: 4 bases; junction bases outside the gene matches: 8. Based on the CDR3 plus reference TRBV7-2 and TRBJ2-3, the full variable domain is GAGVSQSPSNKVTEKGKDVELRCDPISGHTALYWYRQSLGQGLEFLIYFQGNSAPDKSGLPSDRFSAERTGGSVSTLTIQRTQQEDSAVYLCASSSKGASPDTQYFGPGTRLTVL.

This sequence joins TRBV5-8 and TRBJ2-6; D may be TRBD2 (5 bases). V dropped 0 bases and J dropped 4 bases, with 11 bases sitting between them. CDR3 length: 16 residues. Germline V CDR1 and CDR2: SGHTS, YDEGEE. This CDR3 reads CASSLGRLAGANVLTF. The CDR3 bases are TGTGCCAGCAGCTTGGGACGGTTAGCGGGGGCCAACGTCCTGACTTTC.

Points on this clone: Other DNA sequences in the sample encode the same CDR3. The chain has TRBV18 and TRBJ1-5, with unresolved D. The CDR3 has 12 residues. V was clipped by 3 bases and J by 4 bases, with 4 bases between them. Germline V lookup: CDR1 KGHSH, CDR2 LQKENI. CDR3 in amino acids: CASSPGNQPQHF. CDR3 bases: TGTGCCAGCTCACCCGGTAATCAGCCCCAGCATTTT. Variable domain in full (rest from reference TRBV18 and TRBJ1-5): NAGVMQNPRHLVRRRGQEARLRCSPMKGHSHVYWYRQLPEEGLKFMVYLQKENIIDESGMPKERFSAEFPKEGPSILRIQQVVRGDSAAYFCASSPGNQPQHFGDGTRLSIL.

On this clone itself: A read error may produce the germline difference seen at one junction end. The V and J genes are TRBV6-5 and TRBJ1-1; D is ambiguous. The CDR3 consists of 13 residues. The germline V gene encodes CDR1 MNHEY and CDR2 SVGAGI. The CDR3 reads CASSYSGNSEAFF. CDR3 DNA: TGTGCCAGCAGTTACTCGGGTAACAGTGAAGCTTTCTTT.

This chain uses TRBV6-6 with TRBJ1-6; D is possibly TRBD1 (6 bases). This CDR3 has 12 residues. V shed 8 bases and J shed 7 bases, with 9 bases lying between them. Germline CDR1 MNHNY, CDR2 SVGAGI (reference sequence). CDR3 coding DNA: TGTGCCAGCTCAGGGGACAATTCACCCCTCCACTTT. This gives the protein CASSGDNSPLHF.

The chain couples TRBV7-3 to TRBJ2-2; 8 bases line up with TRBD2. CDR1 SGHTA and CDR2 FQGTGA come from the germline V gene. The CDR3 spans 16 residues. J lost 3 bases, V lost 1 base, and 4 bases had no gene match. CDR3 sequence: CASSLSSGIDTGELFF. CDR3 in DNA: TGTGCCAGCAGCTTAAGTAGCGGGATAGACACCGGGGAGCTGTTTTTT.

This chain connects TRBV9 to TRBJ1-2; D is perhaps TRBD1 (6 bases). Germline V lookup: CDR1 SGDLS, CDR2 YYNGEE. The CDR3 has 13 residues. The germline V and J ends were trimmed by 4 bases and 8 bases, with 15 bases remaining between them. The CDR3 nucleotides are TGTGCCAGCAGCCCGGGGGGCGCGGGGGGCTACACCTTC. It is translated as CASSPGGAGGYTF.

This chain links TRBV30 with TRBJ2-3; 14 nucleotides align to TRBD2. This CDR3 contains 15 residues. After removal of 5 bases from V and 5 bases from J, the junction contained 6 bases not matched to a gene. CDR1 is GTSNPN, CDR2 SVGIG, per germline (reference sequence). The CDR3 DNA sequence: TGTGCCTGGGTAGGGACTAGCGGGAGTTTAGATACGCAGTATTTT. This translates into CAWVGTSGSLDTQYF.

The V and J genes are TRBV6-5 and TRBJ1-1, with no clear D. The V gene lost 0 bases and the J gene lost 2 bases, with 13 bases spanning the gap. The CDR3 has 16 residues. The germline V gene has CDR1 MNHEY and CDR2 SVGAGI. In DNA, the CDR3 is TGTGCCAGCAGTTACTCCCCTGACACCGTAAACACTGAAGCTTTCTTT. Translated: CASSYSPDTVNTEAFF.

This rearrangement joins TRBV30 to TRBJ1-3; no clear D. V lost 3 bases and J lost 7, with 16 bases in between. CDR3 length equals 14 residues. Germline assignment: CDR1 GTSNPN and CDR2 SVGIG (reference sequence). The CDR3 DNA is TGTGCCTGGAGGCCAGCTCTTAATGGGAACACCATATATTTT. This encodes CAWRPALNGNTIYF.